Shown below are 5 T cell receptor beta chains from a single sample sequenced in a study of shared clonotypes between healthy human individuals. TCRdb's copy holds only in-frame clones and misses some; the assay was immunoSEQ multiplex PCR. The sample contains under 1,100,000 clones, about 70% of which appear only once. The sequenced material came from memory CD4+ T cells sorted from blood. As for subset: CD45RA-negative fraction. These receptors all come from a man in his late teens or twenties in good health.

This clone occurred a few times. This chain links TRBV18 with TRBJ1-6, with D maybe TRBD1 (6 bases). The V end lost 4 bases, the J end lost 8 bases, and 12 bases lay between the germline ends. CDR3 length: 14 residues. Germline values: CDR1 KGHSH, CDR2 LQKENI. The CDR3 region has the DNA TGTGCCAGCTCACAAACAGGGTCAGATTCACCCCTCCACTTT. It translates to CASSQTGSDSPLHF.

The V call is TRBV15, the J call TRBJ2-2; D is perhaps TRBD1 or TRBD2 (5 bases each). Trimming shortened V by 0 bases and J by 8 bases, and 13 bases separated the two germline ends. This CDR3 region has 15 residues. CDR1 is LNHNV, CDR2 YYDKDF, per germline (reference sequence). CDR3 nucleotides: TGTGCCACCAGCAGAGATCGGGGCAGTCGGGGGGAGCTGTTTTTT. Translated, it gives CATSRDRGSRGELFF. Based on the CDR3 plus reference TRBV15 and TRBJ2-2, the full variable domain is DAMVIQNPRYQVTQFGKPVTLSCSQTLNHNVMYWYQQKSSQAPKLLFHYYDKDFNNEADTPDNFQSRRPNTSFCFLDIRSPGLGDTAMYLCATSRDRGSRGELFFGEGSRLTVL.

Only a few counts were recorded for this clone. The J gene is TRBJ1-6, the V gene TRBV11-2, with 7 bases aligning to TRBD1. The germline gives CDR1 SGHAT, CDR2 FQNNGV. The CDR3 sequence is 15 residues long. With V trimmed by 3 bases and J by 9 bases, 8 bases remained unmatched. This chain's CDR3 is CASSLTDRVASPLHF. CDR3 nucleotide sequence: TGTGCCAGCAGCTTGACCGACAGGGTCGCTTCACCCCTCCACTTT.

CDR3 in amino acids: CASSFRDTQETQYF. Written as DNA, the CDR3 is TGCGCCAGCAGTTTCCGGGACACTCAAGAGACCCAGTACTTC. The chain joins TRBV5-1 to TRBJ2-5, with D maybe TRBD1 (6 bases). Trimming cost V 5 bases and J 2 bases, with 13 bases left between them. The CDR3 sequence is 14 residues long. Germline V gene sequence: CDR1 SGHRS, CDR2 YFSETQ.

This chain connects TRBV7-2 to TRBJ2-7, with D uncertain. This CDR3 has 12 residues. V lost 5 bases, J lost 5 bases, and 10 bases lay in between. Germline-derived CDR1 and CDR2 are SGHTA and FQGNSA. CDR3 protein: CASSGEVHEQYF. CDR3 sequence (DNA): TGTGCCAGCAGCGGAGAGGTTCACGAGCAGTACTTC.